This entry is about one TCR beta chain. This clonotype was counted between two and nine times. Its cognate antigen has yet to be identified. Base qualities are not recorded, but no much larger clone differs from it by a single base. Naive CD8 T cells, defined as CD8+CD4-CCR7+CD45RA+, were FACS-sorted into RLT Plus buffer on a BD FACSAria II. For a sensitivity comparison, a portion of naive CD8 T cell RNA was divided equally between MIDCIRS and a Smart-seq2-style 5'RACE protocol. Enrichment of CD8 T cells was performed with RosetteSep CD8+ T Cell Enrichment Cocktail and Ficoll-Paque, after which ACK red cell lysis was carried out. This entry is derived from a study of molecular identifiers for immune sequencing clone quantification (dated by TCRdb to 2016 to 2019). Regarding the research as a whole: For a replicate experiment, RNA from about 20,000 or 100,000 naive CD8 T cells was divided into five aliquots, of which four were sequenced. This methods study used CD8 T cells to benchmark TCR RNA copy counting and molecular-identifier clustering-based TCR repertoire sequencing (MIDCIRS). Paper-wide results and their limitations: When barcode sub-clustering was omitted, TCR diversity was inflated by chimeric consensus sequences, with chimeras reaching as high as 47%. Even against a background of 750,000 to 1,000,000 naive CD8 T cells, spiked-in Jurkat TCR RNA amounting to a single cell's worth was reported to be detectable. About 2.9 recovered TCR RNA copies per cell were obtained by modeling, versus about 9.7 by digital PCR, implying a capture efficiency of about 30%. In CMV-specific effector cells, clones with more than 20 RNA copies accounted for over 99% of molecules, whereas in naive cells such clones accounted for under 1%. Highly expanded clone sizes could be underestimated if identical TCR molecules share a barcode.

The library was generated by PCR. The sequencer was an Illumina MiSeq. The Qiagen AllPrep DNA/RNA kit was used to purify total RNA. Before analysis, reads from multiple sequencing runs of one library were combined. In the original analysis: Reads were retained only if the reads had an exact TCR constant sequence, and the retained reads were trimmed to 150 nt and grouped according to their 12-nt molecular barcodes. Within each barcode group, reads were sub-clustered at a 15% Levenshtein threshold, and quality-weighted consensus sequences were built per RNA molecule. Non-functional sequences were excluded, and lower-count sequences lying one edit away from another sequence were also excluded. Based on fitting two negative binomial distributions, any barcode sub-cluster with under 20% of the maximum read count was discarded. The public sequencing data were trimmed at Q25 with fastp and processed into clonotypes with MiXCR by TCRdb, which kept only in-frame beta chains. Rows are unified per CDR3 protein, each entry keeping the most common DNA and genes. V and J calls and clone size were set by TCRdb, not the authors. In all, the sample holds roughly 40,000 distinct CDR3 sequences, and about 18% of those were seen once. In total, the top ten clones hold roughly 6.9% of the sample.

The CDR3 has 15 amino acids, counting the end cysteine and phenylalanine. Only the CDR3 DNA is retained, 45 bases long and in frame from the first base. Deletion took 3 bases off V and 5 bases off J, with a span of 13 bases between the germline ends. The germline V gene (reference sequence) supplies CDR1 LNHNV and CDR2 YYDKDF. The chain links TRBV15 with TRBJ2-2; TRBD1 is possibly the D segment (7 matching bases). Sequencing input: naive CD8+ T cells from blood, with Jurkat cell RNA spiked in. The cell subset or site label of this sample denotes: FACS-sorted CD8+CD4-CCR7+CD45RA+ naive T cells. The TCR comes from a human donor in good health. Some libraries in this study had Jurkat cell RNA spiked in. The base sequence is TGTGCCACCAGCAGCACCCCAGGGGGGACCGGGGAGCTGTTTTTT. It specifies CATSSTPGGTGELFF.